This TCR beta chain was captured by sequencing in a study of OX40 agonist ivuxolimab in advanced cancers. Study-level background: Partial responses occurred in three patients (one hepatocellular carcinoma, two cutaneous melanoma).

Study-wide findings and caveats: By week 6 at 0.1 to 3.0 mg/kg, blood CD4+ and CD8+ T cells had expanded clonally.

As regards this clone: Its antigen is currently unknown.

The protocol was immunoSEQ multiplex PCR, while the TCRdb copy is restricted to in-frame clones and leaves out a portion. The sample has more than 55,000 clones; roughly 82% are singletons. This sequence was found in an adult with an advanced solid tumor such as melanoma, head and neck, liver or kidney cancer. Sequenced here: CD4+ or CD8+ T cells sorted from blood, sampled in a trial of the OX40 agonist ivuxolimab.

The chain's CDR3 is CASSFPGSYEQYF. The CDR3 coding sequence is TGCGCCAGCAGCTTCCCGGGATCCTACGAGCAGTACTTC. This chain joins TRBV5-1 and TRBJ2-7; a possible D gene is TRBD2 (5 bases). The germline gives CDR1 SGHRS, CDR2 YFSETQ. The CDR3 spans 13 residues. With 2 bases removed from V and 1 base from J, the gap between germline ends came to 7 bases.